This TCR beta chain was found in a study of cytomegalovirus exposure and HLA in healthy donors. The study's findings and limits: Analysis was carried out at a later point, and it linked a missense DCLRE1C variant to TCR beta V- and J-gene trimming. Among donors in an Asian-associated ancestry cluster, a later analysis reportedly found fewer N-insertions than the approximately 700-donor mean.

Vbeta (60) and Jbeta (13) primers were used in the PCR. As originally analysed: Among the unique TCR beta chains that a later analysis counted, around 72 million in all, about 11 million were shared. Repertoires were generated with immunoSEQ multiplex PCR, while TCRdb's copy carries only in-frame clones and drops some. V and J calls and clone size are those listed in that table; D and trimming were worked out from the DNA. The listing records 120,000 or so clones. Comments on this clone: Its antigen remains unidentified.

The germline V gene encodes CDR1 MNHEY and CDR2 SVGAGI. CDR3 length equals 12 residues. Source material: PBMCs. The receptor was isolated from a man aged 18-30 years in good health and CMV-seronegative. This chain links TRBV6-5 with TRBJ2-5; 7 nucleotides agree with TRBD1. The end of the DNA fits TRBJ2-7 better, so the J call may be wrong. The CDR3 is CATRDSSYEQYF. The CDR3 DNA sequence: TGTGCCACCAGGGACAGCTCCTACGAGCAGTACTTC.